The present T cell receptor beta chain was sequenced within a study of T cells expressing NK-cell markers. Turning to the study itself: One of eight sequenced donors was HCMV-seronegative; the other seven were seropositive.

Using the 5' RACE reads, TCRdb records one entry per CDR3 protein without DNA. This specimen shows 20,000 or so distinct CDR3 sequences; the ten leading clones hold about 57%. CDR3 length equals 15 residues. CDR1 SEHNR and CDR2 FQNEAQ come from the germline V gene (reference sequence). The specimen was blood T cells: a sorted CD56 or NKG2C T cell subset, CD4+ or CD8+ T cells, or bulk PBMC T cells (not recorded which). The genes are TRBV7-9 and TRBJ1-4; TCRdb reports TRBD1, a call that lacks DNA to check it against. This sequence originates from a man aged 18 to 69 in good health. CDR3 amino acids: CASSLQGATNEKLFF.